These T cell receptor beta chains were read from a single sample in a study of CD8+CD57+ T cells in acquired aplastic anemia. Each CDR3 protein is one row after TCRdb ran MiXCR on the reads. Altogether approximately 260,000 distinct CDR3 sequences are present, approximately 86% being singletons, with the ten largest covering about 41%. What was sequenced was sorted CD4+, CD8+, or CD8+CD57+ T cells (not recorded which) from PBMCs. Receptor source: a human donor with aplastic anemia. Both conserved end residues are part of each CDR3. D genes are given only for firm matches. Where a row states a size, it is once, few, many or the class of an expanded clone; other rows omit it.

cdr3_nt	cdr3_aa	v_call	j_call	clone_size	d_call
TGTGCCAGCAGCTACCGGACAAGGGGGGGTAGTGATACGCAGTATTTT	CASSYRTRGGSDTQYF	TRBV7-2	TRBJ2-3	NA	NA
TGCAGTGCAAAGGGACAGACTACCTACGAGCAGTACTTC	CSAKGQTTYEQYF	TRBV20-1	TRBJ2-7	few	TRBD1
TGTGCCAGCAGCTTACAAAGAAGAGAGGGGCACGATGAGCAGTTCTTC	CASSLQRREGHDEQFF	TRBV5-5	TRBJ2-1	NA	NA
TGTGCCACCAGGACAGCGGGGGGTCCGGATGCGCAGTACTTC	CATRTAGGPDAQYF	TRBV24-1	TRBJ2-7	NA	TRBD2
TGCGCCAGCAGCGTGCGTTCGGTCGATAAAGCTTTCTTT	CASSVRSVDKAFF	TRBV5-1	TRBJ1-1	NA	NA
TGTGCCAGCGGCTTAGTAGGTGCAGATACGCAGTATTTT	CASGLVGADTQYF	TRBV11-3	TRBJ2-3	NA	NA
TGCAGTGGGACGGACAGCCACAATTCACCCCTCCACTTT	CSGTDSHNSPLHF	TRBV20-1	TRBJ1-6	NA	NA
TGTGCCAGCAGCCAAGACAGGGGAACTGGAAAGACCATATTT	CASSQDRGTGKTIF	TRBV11-3	TRBJ2-3	NA	TRBD1
TGTGCCGGCAGCTTGCCAGGGGGCGGCGACTATGGCGACCAGTTCTTC	CAGSLPGGGDYGDQFF	TRBV7-8	TRBJ2-1	NA	TRBD1
TGTGCCAGCAGCGTCTCGACAGGGGTAAACTATGGCTCCTTCTTT	CASSVSTGVNYGSFF	TRBV9	TRBJ1-1	NA	TRBD1
TGTGCCAGCAGCTTAGATCCCCAGGGGTCAGGAAACACCATATATTTT	CASSLDPQGSGNTIYF	TRBV7-9	TRBJ1-3	NA	NA
TGTGCCAGCAGCGCACCCGGGACGGGTGCCTACGAGCAGTACTTC	CASSAPGTGAYEQYF	TRBV7-2	TRBJ2-7	NA	NA
TGTGCCAGCAGCTTGGGGGAGGGCAATCAGCCCCAGCATTTT	CASSLGEGNQPQHF	TRBV5-6	TRBJ1-5	few	NA
TGTGCCAGCAGCTTATCCGTGAGGCAAGAGACCCAGTACTTC	CASSLSVRQETQYF	TRBV11-1	TRBJ2-5	NA	NA
TGTGCCAGTAGTATTGAGGGGAATGAGCAGTTCTTC	CASSIEGNEQFF	TRBV19	TRBJ2-1	NA	NA
TGTGCCAGCAGCCTCGGGAGGGCCGACAATCAGCCCCAGCATTTT	CASSLGRADNQPQHF	TRBV6-1	TRBJ1-5	NA	NA
TGTGCCAGCAGCTTGGCCGGGGGGACCTACGAGCAGTACTTC	CASSLAGGTYEQYF	TRBV5-6	TRBJ2-7	few	TRBD2
TGTGCCAGCAGCGCCGGGGACAGGGGTACCGAGCAGTTT	CASSAGDRGTEQF	TRBV7-7	TRBJ2-3	NA	TRBD1
TGCGCCAGCAGCGCAACTAATGAAAAACTGTTTTTT	CASSATNEKLFF	TRBV10-2	TRBJ1-4	NA	NA
TGTGCCAACAGCTTAGAAACCAGCGGGGGGAGCGTTGAGCAGTTCTTC	CANSLETSGGSVEQFF	TRBV7-9	TRBJ2-1	NA	TRBD2
TGTGCCGATGAAGCCGGGGGCACAGATACGCAGTATTTT	CADEAGGTDTQYF	TRBV12-5	TRBJ2-3	NA	NA
TGTGCCAGCAGCCGCGGGGGGACGCTAGCGACCCAGTACTTC	CASSRGGTLATQYF	TRBV7-9	TRBJ2-5	NA	TRBD2
TGTGCCAGCAGCTCAGCGGGGACTTGCGGAACGAAGTATTTT	CASSSAGTCGTKYF	TRBV7-3	TRBJ2-3	NA	TRBD2
TGTGCCAGCAGCTTACAGAGAGGCGCCGATACGGAGTATCAGTTCTTC	CASSLQRGADTEYQFF	TRBV7-8	TRBJ2-1	NA	NA
TGTGCCAGCGGGTTCGGGGGCAGAGATACGCAGTATTTT	CASGFGGRDTQYF	TRBV7-9	TRBJ2-3	NA	NA
TGTGCCAGCAGCCATAGAGGCGCGGAGCAGCAGTACGTCTACTTC	CASSHRGAEQQYVYF	TRBV7-2	TRBJ2-5	NA	NA
TGTGCCAGCAGTCGTAGACTAGCGGGGGGGCGAGGCAATGAGCAGTTCTTC	CASSRRLAGGRGNEQFF	TRBV2	TRBJ2-1	NA	TRBD2
TGTGCCAGCAGTTACGCAGGACTAGCGGGGGGAATAGATACGCAGTATTTT	CASSYAGLAGGIDTQYF	TRBV12-3/TRBV12-4	TRBJ2-3	NA	TRBD2
TGTGCCAGCAGGAGGGGCGAGAATCCCGCCCCTCCACTTGCTTTCTTT	CASRRGENPAPPLAFF	TRBV7-8	TRBJ1-1	NA	NA
TGTGCCAGCAGCGTAGGGGGAGAGAGCAATGCGAAGCAGTATTTT	CASSVGGESNAKQYF	TRBV7-8	TRBJ2-3	NA	NA
TGTGCCACCAGCCTCCGGGGGGCCGACGTCGAGCAGTACTTC	CATSLRGADVEQYF	TRBV5-1	TRBJ2-7	once	NA
TGTGCCAGCAGCTCTACTAGCGATGGCTACACCTTC	CASSSTSDGYTF	TRBV5-6	TRBJ1-2	NA	NA
TGTGCCAGCAGCTTAGTGGGGGGTCCCGATGAGCAGTACTTC	CASSLVGGPDEQYF	TRBV7-8	TRBJ2-7	NA	NA
TGTGCCAGCAGCTTAGCGGGAACAGGCGATACGCAGGATTTCTTT	CASSLAGTGDTQDFF	TRBV7-2	TRBJ1-1	few	NA
TGTGCCAGCAGTTACTCGAAGCTAGGTCGCAATCAGCCCCAGCATTTT	CASSYSKLGRNQPQHF	TRBV6-2/TRBV6-3	TRBJ1-5	many	NA
TGTGCCAGCAGCTTGGACAGGGCAGATACGCAGTATTTT	CASSLDRADTQYF	TRBV5-5	TRBJ2-3	many	NA
TGTGCCAGCAGCTTATTAGGGACAGAACAAGAGACCCAGTACTTC	CASSLLGTEQETQYF	TRBV7-2	TRBJ2-5	NA	TRBD1
TGTGCCACCAGCTTAGCGGGAGAGCACGATCGGGTTAAAGAGACCCAGTACTTC	CATSLAGEHDRVKETQYF	TRBV7-8	TRBJ2-5	NA	TRBD2